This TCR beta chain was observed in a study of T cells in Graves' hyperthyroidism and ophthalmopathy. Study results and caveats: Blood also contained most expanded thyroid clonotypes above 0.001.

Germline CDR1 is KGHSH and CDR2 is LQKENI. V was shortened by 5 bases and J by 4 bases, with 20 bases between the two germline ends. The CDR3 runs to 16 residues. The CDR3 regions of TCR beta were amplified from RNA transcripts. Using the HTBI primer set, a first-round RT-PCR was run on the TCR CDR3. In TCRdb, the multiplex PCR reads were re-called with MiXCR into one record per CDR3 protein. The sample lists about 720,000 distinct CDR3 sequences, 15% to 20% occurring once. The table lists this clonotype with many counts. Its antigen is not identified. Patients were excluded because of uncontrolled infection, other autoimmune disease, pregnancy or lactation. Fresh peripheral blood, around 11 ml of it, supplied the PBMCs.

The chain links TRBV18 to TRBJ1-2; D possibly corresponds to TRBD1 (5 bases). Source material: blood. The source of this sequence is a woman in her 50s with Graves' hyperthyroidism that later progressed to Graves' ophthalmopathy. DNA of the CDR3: TGTGCCAGCTCAACCCTGACAGAACCTACTTCCTATGGCTACACCTTC. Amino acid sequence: CASSTLTEPTSYGYTF. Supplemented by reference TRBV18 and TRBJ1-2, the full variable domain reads NAGVMQNPRHLVRRRGQEARLRCSPMKGHSHVYWYRQLPEEGLKFMVYLQKENIIDESGMPKERFSAEFPKEGPSILRIQQVVRGDSAAYFCASSTLTEPTSYGYTFGSGTRLTVV.